The rows below give T cell receptor beta chains drawn from one sample of a study of cytomegalovirus exposure and HLA in healthy donors. TCRdb keeps only in-frame clones here, not all; method: immunoSEQ multiplex PCR. Seen here are some 100,000 clones, around 80% observed once, and the top ten hold less than 1.5%. The material sequenced was PBMCs. These receptors originate from a woman younger than 30 in good health and CMV-seronegative. CDR3s include the opening cysteine and the closing phenylalanine or tryptophan. The order of the fields is V gene, J gene, clone size, D gene, CDR3 protein, CDR3 DNA. D genes are given only for firm matches. Rows give clone size only sometimes, using once, few, many, or a class for an expanded clone.

V: TRBV6-1; J: TRBJ2-7; size: -; D: -; CDR3: CASSERWDTHEQYF; DNA: TGTGCCAGCAGTGAAAGATGGGACACACACGAGCAGTACTTC
V: TRBV30; J: TRBJ1-2; size: -; D: TRBD1; CDR3: CAWTPDRGDYGYTF; DNA: TGTGCCTGGACTCCGGACAGGGGGGACTATGGCTACACCTTC
V: TRBV19; J: TRBJ1-2; size: once; D: TRBD1; CDR3: CASSILDRNYGYTF; DNA: TGTGCCAGTAGTATTTTGGACAGGAACTATGGCTACACCTTC
V: TRBV4-1; J: TRBJ2-3; size: -; D: -; CDR3: CASSQDPSTDTQYF; DNA: TGCGCCAGCAGCCAAGATCCTAGCACAGATACGCAGTATTTT
V: TRBV5-5; J: TRBJ1-1; size: -; D: -; CDR3: CASSLPLRGTEAFF; DNA: TGTGCCAGCAGCCTCCCTCTTAGGGGCACTGAAGCTTTCTTT
V: TRBV6-1; J: TRBJ2-6; size: many; D: -; CDR3: CASGRASGANVLTF; DNA: TGTGCCAGCGGCAGGGCTTCTGGGGCCAACGTCCTGACTTTC
V: TRBV11-3; J: TRBJ1-1; size: once; D: -; CDR3: CASSFGRETFF; DNA: TGTGCCAGCAGCTTTGGCAGGGAAACTTTCTTT
V: TRBV9; J: TRBJ1-1; size: once; D: -; CDR3: CASSPLGQSRAEAFF; DNA: TGTGCCAGCAGCCCTCTGGGCCAATCGAGGGCTGAAGCTTTCTTT
V: TRBV9; J: TRBJ2-3; size: -; D: TRBD1; CDR3: CASSDRDRGFVTQYF; DNA: TGTGCCAGCAGCGACCGGGACAGGGGGTTTGTTACGCAGTATTTT
V: TRBV18; J: TRBJ2-3; size: -; D: -; CDR3: CASSPRTEGASDTQYF; DNA: TGTGCCAGCTCACCACGGACGGAGGGGGCATCAGATACGCAGTATTTT
V: TRBV10-1; J: TRBJ2-5; size: -; D: TRBD2; CDR3: CASSWVLAGGEETQYF; DNA: TGCGCCAGCAGTTGGGTGCTAGCGGGGGGGGAAGAGACCCAGTACTTC
V: TRBV7-6; J: TRBJ1-2; size: -; D: -; CDR3: CASSPDSYGYTF; DNA: TGTGCCAGCAGCCCAGACAGCTATGGCTACACCTTC
V: TRBV29-1; J: TRBJ1-5; size: -; D: TRBD1; CDR3: CSVSLGGGDSNQPQHF; DNA: TGCAGCGTTTCCCTTGGAGGGGGCGATAGCAATCAGCCCCAGCATTTT
V: TRBV6-6; J: TRBJ1-5; size: -; D: -; CDR3: CASSATGNSNQPQHF; DNA: TGTGCCAGCAGCGCGACAGGAAATAGCAATCAGCCCCAGCATTTT
V: TRBV7-9; J: TRBJ2-1; size: -; D: -; CDR3: CASSLVGNEQFF; DNA: TGTGCCAGCAGCTTAGTCGGGAATGAGCAGTTCTTC
V: TRBV6-5; J: TRBJ1-2; size: -; D: TRBD1; CDR3: CASSRDRGMFGYTF; DNA: TGTGCCAGCAGCCGGGACAGGGGTATGTTTGGCTACACCTTC
V: TRBV2; J: TRBJ2-7; size: once; D: TRBD1; CDR3: CASSTWTGPYEQYF; DNA: TGTGCCAGCAGTACCTGGACAGGGCCCTACGAGCAGTACTTC
V: TRBV30; J: TRBJ2-3; size: once; D: -; CDR3: CAWSSAGGTQYF; DNA: TGTGCCTGGAGCTCGGCAGGAGGAACGCAGTATTTT
V: TRBV5-1; J: TRBJ1-1; size: -; D: -; CDR3: CASSRANSEGAAFF; DNA: TGCGCCAGCAGCAGGGCTAACTCCGAGGGAGCGGCTTTCTTT
V: TRBV10-3; J: TRBJ2-1; size: once; D: TRBD2; CDR3: CAISDFGTSGGAANEQFF; DNA: TGTGCCATCAGTGATTTTGGGACTAGCGGGGGGGCAGCGAATGAGCAGTTCTTC
V: TRBV6-6; J: TRBJ1-5; size: once; D: TRBD1; CDR3: CVTGGYNQPQHF; DNA: TGCGTAACAGGGGGATACAATCAGCCCCAGCATTTT
V: TRBV21-1; J: TRBJ2-6; size: -; D: -; CDR3: CASSKTRQGDSGYGGANVLTF; DNA: TGTGCCAGCAGCAAGACTCGACAGGGGGATAGCGGGTATGGTGGGGCCAACGTCCTGACTTTC
V: TRBV10-3; J: TRBJ1-4; size: few; D: TRBD1; CDR3: CAISVGSPGQGNEKLFF; DNA: TGTGCCATCAGTGTGGGGTCACCGGGACAGGGAAATGAAAAACTGTTTTTT
V: TRBV2; J: TRBJ1-5; size: once; D: -; CDR3: CASSEFSGGNQPQHF; DNA: TGTGCCAGCAGTGAATTTTCGGGGGGCAATCAGCCCCAGCATTTT
V: TRBV2; J: TRBJ2-3; size: -; D: -; CDR3: CASSEQGSNTDTQYF; DNA: TGTGCCAGCAGTGAACAGGGGTCAAACACAGATACGCAGTATTTT
V: TRBV19; J: TRBJ2-2; size: -; D: TRBD1; CDR3: CASSPTSLTGGATPGELFF; DNA: TGTGCCAGTAGCCCAACCTCTCTAACAGGGGGCGCTACCCCCGGGGAGCTGTTTTTT
V: TRBV29-1; J: TRBJ1-2; size: -; D: TRBD1; CDR3: CSGGQGPNYGYTF; DNA: TGCAGCGGAGGACAGGGCCCTAACTATGGCTACACCTTC
V: TRBV6-6; J: TRBJ2-7; size: once; D: TRBD2; CDR3: CASSYGREGYEQYF; DNA: TGTGCCAGCAGTTACGGACGGGAGGGGTACGAGCAGTACTTC
V: TRBV2; J: TRBJ1-1; size: -; D: -; CDR3: CASSGDWAEAFF; DNA: TGTGCCAGCTCAGGGGATTGGGCTGAAGCTTTCTTT
V: TRBV19; J: TRBJ2-3; size: -; D: -; CDR3: CASSLGLSTDTQYF; DNA: TGTGCCAGTAGTCTTGGGCTAAGCACAGATACGCAGTATTTT
V: TRBV5-1; J: TRBJ2-3; size: -; D: -; CDR3: CASSFGTSTDTQYF; DNA: TGCGCCAGCAGCTTTGGGACTAGCACAGATACGCAGTATTTT
V: TRBV2; J: TRBJ2-2; size: -; D: TRBD2; CDR3: CASSELAGPGELFF; DNA: TGTGCCAGCAGTGAGTTAGCGGGTCCCGGGGAGCTGTTTTTT
V: TRBV9; J: TRBJ2-2; size: -; D: -; CDR3: CASSGPGLASTGELFF; DNA: TGTGCCAGCAGCGGCCCGGGGCTAGCGAGCACCGGGGAGCTGTTTTTT
V: TRBV27; J: TRBJ2-2; size: -; D: TRBD1; CDR3: CASRKTGDTGELFF; DNA: TGTGCCAGCAGGAAAACAGGGGACACCGGGGAGCTGTTTTTT
V: TRBV19; J: TRBJ1-1; size: few; D: -; CDR3: CASSARGRGGTEAFF; DNA: TGTGCCAGTAGTGCCAGGGGTAGGGGGGGCACTGAAGCTTTCTTT
V: TRBV6-5; J: TRBJ1-1; size: few; D: -; CDR3: CASSSGFLGRNTEAFF; DNA: TGTGCCAGCAGTTCAGGGTTTTTGGGCAGAAACACTGAAGCTTTCTTT
V: TRBV11-2; J: TRBJ1-1; size: -; D: -; CDR3: CASSLGALNTEAFF; DNA: TGTGCCAGCAGCTTAGGGGCCCTCAACACTGAAGCTTTCTTT
V: TRBV29-1; J: TRBJ2-1; size: once; D: -; CDR3: CSVRKQASEQFF; DNA: TGCAGCGTAAGAAAACAGGCTTCTGAGCAGTTCTTC